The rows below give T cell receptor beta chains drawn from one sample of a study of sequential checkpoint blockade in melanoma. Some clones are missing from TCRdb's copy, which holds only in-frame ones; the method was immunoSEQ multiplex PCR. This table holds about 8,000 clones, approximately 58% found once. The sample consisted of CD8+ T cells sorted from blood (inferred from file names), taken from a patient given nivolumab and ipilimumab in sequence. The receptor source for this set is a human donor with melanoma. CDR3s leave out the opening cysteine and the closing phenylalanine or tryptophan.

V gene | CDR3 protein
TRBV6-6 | ASKPRDSYEQY
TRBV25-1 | ASSARQDIYVQY
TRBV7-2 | ASSLVRGIGSEQY
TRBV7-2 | ATGQGGYEQY
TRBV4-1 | ASSQAGGLAF
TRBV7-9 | ASSIGENEAF
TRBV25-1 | ASGTGGEQY
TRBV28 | ASSFGGRDSTYEQY
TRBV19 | ASSPAGQANSPLH
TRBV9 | ASGGYQPQH
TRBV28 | ASSLFAGGVANYGYT
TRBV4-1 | ASSQDDNPYEQY
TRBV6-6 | ASSHDIEAF
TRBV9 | ASPPNSSIY
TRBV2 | ASSEAGQRGYEQY
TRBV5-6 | ASSFLHQSYEQY
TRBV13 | ASSFSNTIY
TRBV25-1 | ASSDSPGQSNYGYT
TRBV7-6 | ASSLEGGRSAEQY
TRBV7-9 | ASSSETSGSNEQF
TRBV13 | ASSSLRGMSAGEQY
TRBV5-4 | ASSTGLGEQY
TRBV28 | ASSPVTGGVLT
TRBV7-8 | ASTFLQGREDTEAF
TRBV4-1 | ASSQEASGGNTGELF
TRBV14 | ASSQVWGQGTHEQY
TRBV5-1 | ASSPTGGDEQY
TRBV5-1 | ASSDPGQVLGTEAF